The 17 T cell receptor beta chains below were found in one sample sequenced in a study of a mutant IDH1 vaccine in newly diagnosed glioma. Generated by immunoSEQ multiplex PCR, the TCRdb table keeps only in-frame clones and is missing some. The sample records nearly 55,000 clones, 84% being singletons. Stated time point: week 35, safety follow-up. In every dose of vaccine, 300 ug of mutant IDH1 20-mer peptide was given alongside topical imiquimod. These receptors have no known antigen. Sequencing was performed on PBMCs, taken from a glioma patient whose treatment included an IDH1 peptide vaccine. All receptors come from a woman aged 18-29 years with glioma.

This chain uses TRBV5-1 with TRBJ2-7; 7 positions agree with TRBD1. The CDR3 has 17 amino acids. Germline V gene data show CDR1 as SGHRS and CDR2 as YFSETQ. Germline trimming cut 4 bases from V and 0 bases from J; bases unmatched to any gene: 13. For the CDR3, the DNA is TGCGCCAGCAGCCTCTTAAGAACAGGGGTTAGCTCCTACGAGCAGTACTTC. This gives the protein CASSLLRTGVSSYEQYF.

This clone was observed once. This chain joins TRBV30 and TRBJ1-2; TRBD1 might be the D (5 bases). Germline V gene sequence: CDR1 GTSNPN, CDR2 SVGIG (reference sequence). Trimming cost V 8 bases and J 0 bases, with 16 bases left between them. The CDR3 length is 14 residues. CDR3 protein: CALGTGPANYGYTF. As DNA, the CDR3 is TGTGCCCTAGGTACGGGGCCGGCTAACTATGGCTACACCTTC.

The V call is TRBV13, the J call TRBJ1-2; 7 bases fit TRBD1. Germline V gives CDR1 PRHDT, CDR2 FYEKMQ (reference sequence). The CDR3 spans 15 residues. V dropped 3 bases and J dropped 0; count of bases not matched to a gene: 4. The CDR3 sequence is CASSLGTATNYGYTF. DNA of the CDR3: TGTGCCAGCAGCTTGGGGACAGCTACTAACTATGGCTACACCTTC.

The CDR3 DNA is TGTGCCAGCAGCTTAAGGTCTAGTTATGCCAATGAGCAGTTCTTC. It specifies CASSLRSSYANEQFF. The chain combines TRBV7-9 with TRBJ2-1; D ambiguous. The CDR3 is 15 residues long. Between the trimmed V and J ends, which lost 2 bases and 6 bases, there was a span of 14 bases. Germline CDR1 SEHNR, CDR2 FQNEAQ (reference sequence).

This rearrangement joins TRBV6-5 to TRBJ2-7; possibly TRBD1 or TRBD2 for D (5 bases each). The CDR3 is made up of 14 amino acids. CDR1 and CDR2 from the germline V gene are MNHEY and SVGAGI. V was clipped by 2 bases and J by 2 bases, with 10 bases between them. CDR3 in DNA: TGTGCCAGCAGTTACATAGGGGAGACCTACGAGCAGTACTTC. Translated: CASSYIGETYEQYF.

V gene TRBV5-4 combines with J gene TRBJ2-1; D is perhaps TRBD2 (5 bases). The V gene lost 5 bases and the J gene lost 2 bases, with 17 bases spanning the gap. There are 16 residues in the CDR3. Germline CDR1 and CDR2: SGHNT and YYREEE (reference sequence). The CDR3 nucleotides are TGTGCCAGCAGTCCCGGGGAGCTCGGGGCCTACAATGAGCAGTTCTTC. As protein: CASSPGELGAYNEQFF. The full variable domain, its missing parts supplied by reference TRBV5-4 and TRBJ2-1, is ETGVTQSPTHLIKTRGQQVTLRCSSQSGHNTVSWYQQALGQGPQFIFQYYREEENGRGNFPPRFSGLQFPNYSSELNVNALELDDSALYLCASSPGELGAYNEQFFGPGTRLTVL.

This chain links TRBV10-2 with TRBJ2-7; no definite D call. Germline CDR1 and CDR2: WSHSY and SAAADI. Trimming pared 2 bases from V and 5 bases from J, leaving 4 bases between. The CDR3 runs to 11 residues. DNA for the CDR3: TGCGCCAGCAGTGAGGCCAACGAGCAGTACTTC. Residues: CASSEANEQYF.

The V and J genes are TRBV7-2 and TRBJ2-7; no clear D gene. V was shortened by 1 base and J by 3 bases, with 7 bases between the two germline ends. The CDR3 totals 13 residues. Germline-derived CDR1 and CDR2 are SGHTA and FQGNSA. The CDR3, as DNA: TGTGCCAGCAGCTTAGTACCCGACTACGAGCAGTACTTC. Its translation is CASSLVPDYEQYF. The full variable domain, its missing parts supplied by reference TRBV7-2 and TRBJ2-7, is GAGVSQSPSNKVTEKGKDVELRCDPISGHTALYWYRQSLGQGLEFLIYFQGNSAPDKSGLPSDRFSAERTGGSVSTLTIQRTQQEDSAVYLCASSLVPDYEQYFGPGTRLTVT.

V usage is TRBV29-1 and J usage is TRBJ2-3; 8 bases are a match to TRBD2. The V gene end was trimmed by 3 bases and the J gene end by 1 base; junction bases not matched to a gene: 6. Germline assignment: CDR1 SQVTM and CDR2 ANQGSEA. This CDR3 is 15 amino acids long. The CDR3 reads CSVETGGRRTDTQYF. DNA for the CDR3: TGCAGCGTTGAGACGGGCGGGAGGCGCACAGATACGCAGTATTTT.

The chain couples TRBV27 to TRBJ2-1; 9 nucleotides agree with TRBD2. The V gene end was trimmed by 2 bases and the J gene end by 12 bases; junction bases not matched to a gene: 11. The CDR3 sequence is 15 residues long. Germline loops: CDR1 MNHEY, CDR2 SMNVEV (reference sequence). CDR3 region: CASSLVRLAVRPQFF. CDR3 coding DNA: TGTGCCAGCAGTTTAGTTCGACTAGCGGTGCGACCGCAGTTCTTC.

The chain uses TRBV5-4 and TRBJ2-1, with D perhaps matching TRBD1 (5 bases). Per the germline V gene, CDR1 is SGHNT and CDR2 is YYREEE (reference sequence). CDR3 size: 15 residues. V was clipped by 4 bases and J by 7 bases, with 18 bases between them. The CDR3, as DNA: TGTGCCAGCAGCCCTGGGGCCTCCTCCGGAAATGAGCAGTTCTTC. It yields the protein CASSPGASSGNEQFF. The whole variable domain, filled in from reference TRBV5-4 and TRBJ2-1, reads ETGVTQSPTHLIKTRGQQVTLRCSSQSGHNTVSWYQQALGQGPQFIFQYYREEENGRGNFPPRFSGLQFPNYSSELNVNALELDDSALYLCASSPGASSGNEQFFGPGTRLTVL.

The chain has TRBV9 and TRBJ1-4; possibly TRBD1 for D (5 bases). The V end was cut by 0 bases, the J end by 4 bases, with 10 bases between. The length of the CDR3 is 15 residues. The germline CDR1 and CDR2 sequences are SGDLS and YYNGEE. The CDR3 region is CASSVAPGGNEKLFF. CDR3 DNA: TGTGCCAGCAGCGTAGCTCCGGGGGGTAATGAAAAACTGTTTTTT.

The gene calls are TRBV6-1 and TRBJ2-2; a weak D match, TRBD2 (5 bases). Trimming shortened V by 8 bases and J by 1 base, and 5 bases separated the two germline ends. In germline, CDR1 is MNHNS, CDR2 SASEGT. The CDR3 extends over 12 amino acids. CDR3 nucleotides: TGTGCCAGCGGGAGGAACACCGGGGAGCTGTTTTTT. The encoded protein is CASGRNTGELFF.

This sequence joins TRBV7-2 and TRBJ1-2, with D perhaps matching TRBD1 (5 bases). This CDR3 spans 15 amino acids. The V gene lost 0 bases and the J gene lost 2 bases, with 10 bases spanning the gap. The germline V gene encodes CDR1 SGHTA and CDR2 FQGNSA. Here the CDR3 DNA reads TGTGCCAGCAGCTTAGCGGGGGTCAGAAACTATGGCTACACCTTC. Its translation: CASSLAGVRNYGYTF.

This clone appeared a few times. The chain uses TRBV29-1 and TRBJ1-1, with D uncertain. The germline V gene has CDR1 SQVTM and CDR2 ANQGSEA. V lost 0 bases to trimming and J lost 3 bases, with 17 bases between them. CDR3 size: 16 residues. For the CDR3, the DNA is TGCAGCGTTGAAGAGGGGTCCCGCGGGGTCGACACTGAAGCTTTCTTT. Amino acid sequence: CSVEEGSRGVDTEAFF.

The V and J genes are TRBV10-1 and TRBJ2-1, with 7 bases that match TRBD2. Germline lookup yields CDR1 WNHNN and CDR2 SYGVQD (reference sequence). The ends lost 3 bases at V and 4 bases at J; junction bases unmatched: 9. This CDR3 contains 16 residues. CDR3: CASSDILAVPYNEQFF. The CDR3 DNA follows: TGCGCCAGCAGTGACATCCTAGCGGTACCTTACAATGAGCAGTTCTTC.

With regard to this clone: This specimen includes other DNA sequences encoding the same CDR3. The rearrangement links TRBV9 to TRBJ1-1; D is unclear. Germline V CDR1 and CDR2: SGDLS, YYNGEE. The length of the CDR3 is 12 residues. The V gene lost 0 bases and the J gene lost 4 bases, with 4 bases spanning the gap. The DNA of the CDR3 is TGTGCCAGCAGCGTAGGGGGCACTGAAGCTTTCTTT. Amino acid sequence: CASSVGGTEAFF.